A single sample gave rise to the 4 T cell receptor beta chains below, sequenced in a study of tumor-infiltrating lymphocytes in primary liver carcinoma. Joint extraction of RNA and DNA used roughly 18-34 mg of bulk tissue that was unsorted. TCR beta cDNA was prepared out of roughly 500 ng total RNA by means of a constant-region primer. A slightly modified ARM-PCR protocol with three nested multiplex PCR rounds produced these TCR beta libraries. The first two PCR rounds, around 11 cycles each, used TRBV1-TRBV30 forward primers and a C-beta reverse primer. From the multiplex PCR reads, TCRdb called clonotypes with MiXCR, one entry per CDR3 protein. The sample has approximately 110,000 distinct CDR3 sequences, 55% to 75% seen once; the top ten hold 7.5% to 9%. The specimen sequenced was liver tumor tissue from sampling region 3. Subset noted: tumor region T3, left-lateral pole. Every receptor here comes from a woman aged 55-75 years with primary liver carcinoma and hepatitis B virus infection.

This clonotype was picked up a small number of times. With a much larger clone just one base away, this may be a read error. V usage is TRBV12-3 or TRBV12-4 and J usage is TRBJ1-5; TRBD1 might be the D (5 bases). The CDR3 is made up of 13 amino acids. The CDR3 region is CVSSTGVVQPQHF. The CDR3 DNA sequence: TGTGTCAGCAGTACGGGGGTTGTTCAGCCCCAGCATTTT.

Concerning this clonotype: This may be a read error: a much more frequent sequence differs by one nucleotide. The chain couples TRBV28 to TRBJ2-3; D is possibly TRBD2 (5 bases). Trimming left V 6 bases short and J 4 bases short, with 14 bases between. CDR1 and CDR2 (germline): MDHEN, SYDVKM. The CDR3 runs to 14 residues. The CDR3 DNA reads TGTGCCAGCAGCTTCCTCTCCGGGGCAGATACGCAGTATTTT. Its protein product is CASSFLSGADTQYF.

Remarks on this clonotype: A junction end diverges from the germline sequence, so it may reflect a read error. The rearrangement joins TRBV11-2 to TRBJ2-7, with 8 nucleotides matching TRBD2. CDR3 length equals 15 residues. CDR1 SGHAT and CDR2 FQNNGV come from the germline V gene. The CDR3 reads CASSSSAGGSYEQYF. CDR3 sequence (DNA): TGTGCCAGCAGCTCCTCTGCGGGAGGATCCTATGAGCAGTACTTC.

Comments on this clonotype: The junction departs from the called germline gene at one end, perhaps through a read error. V usage is TRBV12-3 or TRBV12-4 and J usage is TRBJ1-6; D unclear. The CDR3 runs to 14 residues. CDR3 loop: CASRERAWNSPLHF. CDR3 bases: TGTGCTAGCAGAGAGAGGGCGTGGAATTCACCCCTCCACTTT.